Each of the 14 T cell receptor beta chains below was sequenced from the same sample in a study of blood T cell repertoires in COVID-19. TCRdb's copy holds only in-frame clones and misses some; the assay was immunoSEQ multiplex PCR. The repertoire holds approximately 360,000 clones, with approximately 90% as singletons. What was sequenced was PBMCs or T cells enriched from blood (not recorded which). The receptors were sampled from a woman younger than 45 with acute COVID-19.

This chain joins TRBV5-1 and TRBJ2-5; TRBD1 agrees at 7 bases. The germline gives CDR1 SGHRS, CDR2 YFSETQ. This CDR3 has 14 residues. V shed 6 bases, J shed 6 bases, and the junction held 11 bases outside the gene matches. The CDR3 DNA is TGCGCCAGCATAGAGGTTACAGGGGCGAAGACCCAGTACTTC. It encodes CASIEVTGAKTQYF.

This chain connects TRBV2 to TRBJ2-1; 10 positions agree with TRBD1. The CDR3 contains 16 residues. CDR1 and CDR2 (germline): SNHLY, FYNNEI. The V and J ends lost 5 bases and 7 bases, in that order; junction bases with no gene match: 11. The CDR3 loop is CASSLPGTGEGNEQFF. CDR3 DNA: TGTGCCAGCAGTTTACCCGGGACAGGGGAGGGGAATGAGCAGTTCTTC.

This clone appeared a single time. The chain is built from TRBV4-1 and TRBJ1-4; D is unresolved. CDR3 length: 15 residues. Germline lookup yields CDR1 MGHRA and CDR2 YSYEKL. The V end was cut by 7 bases, the J end by 0 bases, with 12 bases between. The CDR3 sequence is CASNPSGATNEKLFF. CDR3 DNA sequence: TGCGCCAGCAACCCGTCCGGTGCAACTAATGAAAAACTGTTTTTT.

The CDR3 reads CASSPGQGYGYTF. The CDR3 coding sequence is TGTGCCAGCAGCCCTGGACAGGGTTATGGCTACACCTTC. This rearrangement joins TRBV5-6 to TRBJ1-2; 8 bases are a match to TRBD1. J was trimmed by 5 bases and V by 4 bases; bases with no gene match: 4. CDR3 length: 13 amino acids. Germline CDR1 is SGHDT and CDR2 is YYEEEE.

This clone came up once. CDR3: CASSLYGGGRETQYF. For the CDR3, the DNA is TGTGCCAGCAGCTTGTATGGGGGAGGGAGAGAGACCCAGTACTTC. The chain carries TRBV5-8 and TRBJ2-5, with TRBD2 matching over 7 bases. In germline, CDR1 is SGHTS, CDR2 YDEGEE. This CDR3 spans 15 amino acids. The trim removed 1 base at V and 4 bases at J, leaving 7 bases unmatched.

V usage is TRBV9 and J usage is TRBJ1-5; D possibly corresponds to TRBD1 (6 bases). Germline CDR1 reads SGDLS; CDR2 reads YYNGEE. The CDR3 length is 12 residues. The ends were cut back, 3 bases at V and 5 bases at J, with 6 bases in the middle. The DNA of the CDR3 is TGTGCCAGCAGCGAGGGGGATCAGCCCCAGCATTTT. Its translation: CASSEGDQPQHF.

This clone showed up just once. The V and J genes are TRBV20-1 and TRBJ1-2, with D unresolved. This CDR3 region has 17 residues. In germline, CDR1 is DFQATT, CDR2 SNEGSKA (reference sequence). V lost 3 bases and J lost 2, with 22 bases in between. The CDR3 region has the DNA TGCAGTGCTAGTTTGTTGGTTGGGCGGGGAGCGAACTATGGCTACACCTTC. Residues: CSASLLVGRGANYGYTF.

The J gene is TRBJ2-1, the V gene TRBV5-5; maybe TRBD2 (6 bases). The CDR3 covers 14 residues. CDR1 SGHKS and CDR2 YYEKEE come from the germline V gene (reference sequence). V was clipped by 1 base and J by 6 bases, with 11 bases between them. The CDR3: CASSLQRVSNEQFF. The CDR3 bases are TGTGCCAGCAGCTTGCAGCGGGTCTCCAATGAGCAGTTCTTC.

This chain joins TRBV20-1 and TRBJ1-1, with D hard to call. This CDR3 is built from 10 residues. The V and J ends lost 5 bases and 2 bases respectively, with 3 bases between them. Germline V gene lookup returns CDR1 DFQATT and CDR2 SNEGSKA (reference sequence). CDR3 DNA: TGCAGTGCTTTAAACACTGAAGCTTTCTTT. Protein product: CSALNTEAFF.

The gene calls are TRBV5-1 and TRBJ1-4; 9 positions match TRBD1. The CDR3 sequence is 14 residues long. Germline-derived CDR1 and CDR2 are SGHRS and YFSETQ. V lost 4 bases and J lost 8; bases outside the gene matches: 6. In DNA form, the CDR3 reads TGCGCCAGCAGCCCGCCGGGACAGGGCGAAAAACTGTTTTTT. Its protein is CASSPPGQGEKLFF. The full variable domain, completed using reference TRBV5-1 and TRBJ1-4, is KAGVTQTPRYLIKTRGQQVTLSCSPISGHRSVSWYQQTPGQGLQFLFEYFSETQRNKGNFPGRFSGRQFSNSRSEMNVSTLELGDSALYLCASSPPGQGEKLFFGSGTQLSVL.

The chain joins TRBV4-2 to TRBJ2-3; tentative D call: TRBD1 (6 bases). The CDR3 has 16 residues. Germline V gene data show CDR1 as LGHNA and CDR2 as YNFKEQ. The germline V and J ends were trimmed by 5 bases and 0 bases, with 15 bases remaining between them. The CDR3 region is CASSWPRGSSTDTQYF. CDR3 nucleotides: TGTGCCAGCAGCTGGCCCAGGGGATCGAGCACAGATACGCAGTATTTT.

The table lists this clone with a few counts. The chain uses TRBV9 and TRBJ1-5; maybe TRBD1 (6 bases). In germline, CDR1 is SGDLS, CDR2 YYNGEE. The length of the CDR3 is 15 residues. Trimming took off 0 bases at V and 8 bases at J, with 15 bases between the two ends. CDR3: CASSVGDTRSEPQHF. Here the CDR3 DNA reads TGTGCCAGCAGCGTAGGGGACACACGAAGTGAGCCCCAGCATTTT.

This clone appeared a few times. The gene calls are TRBV4-1 and TRBJ2-7; a possible D gene is TRBD2 (5 bases). Germline CDR1 and CDR2: MGHRA and YSYEKL. V lost 3 bases and J lost 5, with 20 bases in between. The CDR3 totals 16 residues. The CDR3 nucleotides read TGCGCCAGCAGCCATATAGCGTCCGGGATCCTCGACGAGCAGTACTTC. This codes for CASSHIASGILDEQYF.

Of note for this clone: In the same sample, other DNA sequences code for this CDR3. CDR3 loop: CASSPGLDNEQFF. As DNA, the CDR3 is TGCGCCAGCAGCCCGGGACTCGACAATGAGCAGTTCTTC. The chain uses TRBV5-1 and TRBJ2-1, with D possibly matching TRBD2 (6 bases). CDR3 length: 13 residues. Trimming left V 4 bases short and J 5 bases short, with 10 bases between. The V gene's germline CDR1 is SGHRS and CDR2 YFSETQ.